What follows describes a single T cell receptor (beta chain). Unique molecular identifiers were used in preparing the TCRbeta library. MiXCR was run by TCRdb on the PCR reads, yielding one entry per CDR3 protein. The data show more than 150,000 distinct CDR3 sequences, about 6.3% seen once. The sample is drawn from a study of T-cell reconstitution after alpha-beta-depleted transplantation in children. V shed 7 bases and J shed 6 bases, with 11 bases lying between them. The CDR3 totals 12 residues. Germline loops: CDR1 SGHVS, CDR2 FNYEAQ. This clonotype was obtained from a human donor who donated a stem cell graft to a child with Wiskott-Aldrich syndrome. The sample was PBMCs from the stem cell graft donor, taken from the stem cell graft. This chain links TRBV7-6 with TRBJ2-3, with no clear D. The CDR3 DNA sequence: TGTGCCAGCAATTCCAACGAGGATACGCAGTATTTT. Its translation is CASNSNEDTQYF.